Included here is one T cell receptor (beta chain) sequence, with context. These data originate in a study of radiation and T cells in renal cell carcinoma. Assay used: immunoSEQ multiplex PCR; TCRdb lists only in-frame clones, some missing. The table has 150,000 or so clones, 88% seen once. The V end was cut by 3 bases, the J end by 8 bases, with 16 bases between. The CDR3 loop spans 15 amino acids. Germline CDR1 LNHNV, CDR2 YYDKDF (reference sequence). As to time point: baseline pretreatment blood. As to treatment: 15 Gy SBRT to primary tumor, nephrectomy 4 weeks later. V usage is TRBV15 and J usage is TRBJ1-4; no clear D. The sequence came from a woman between 65 and 79 years old with renal cell carcinoma. Sequenced here: blood, sampled from a patient whose treatment included radiotherapy and nephrectomy. The CDR3 here is CATSSGEGSGEKLFF. The CDR3 nucleotides read TGTGCCACCAGCAGTGGCGAAGGGTCGGGGGAAAAACTGTTTTTT.